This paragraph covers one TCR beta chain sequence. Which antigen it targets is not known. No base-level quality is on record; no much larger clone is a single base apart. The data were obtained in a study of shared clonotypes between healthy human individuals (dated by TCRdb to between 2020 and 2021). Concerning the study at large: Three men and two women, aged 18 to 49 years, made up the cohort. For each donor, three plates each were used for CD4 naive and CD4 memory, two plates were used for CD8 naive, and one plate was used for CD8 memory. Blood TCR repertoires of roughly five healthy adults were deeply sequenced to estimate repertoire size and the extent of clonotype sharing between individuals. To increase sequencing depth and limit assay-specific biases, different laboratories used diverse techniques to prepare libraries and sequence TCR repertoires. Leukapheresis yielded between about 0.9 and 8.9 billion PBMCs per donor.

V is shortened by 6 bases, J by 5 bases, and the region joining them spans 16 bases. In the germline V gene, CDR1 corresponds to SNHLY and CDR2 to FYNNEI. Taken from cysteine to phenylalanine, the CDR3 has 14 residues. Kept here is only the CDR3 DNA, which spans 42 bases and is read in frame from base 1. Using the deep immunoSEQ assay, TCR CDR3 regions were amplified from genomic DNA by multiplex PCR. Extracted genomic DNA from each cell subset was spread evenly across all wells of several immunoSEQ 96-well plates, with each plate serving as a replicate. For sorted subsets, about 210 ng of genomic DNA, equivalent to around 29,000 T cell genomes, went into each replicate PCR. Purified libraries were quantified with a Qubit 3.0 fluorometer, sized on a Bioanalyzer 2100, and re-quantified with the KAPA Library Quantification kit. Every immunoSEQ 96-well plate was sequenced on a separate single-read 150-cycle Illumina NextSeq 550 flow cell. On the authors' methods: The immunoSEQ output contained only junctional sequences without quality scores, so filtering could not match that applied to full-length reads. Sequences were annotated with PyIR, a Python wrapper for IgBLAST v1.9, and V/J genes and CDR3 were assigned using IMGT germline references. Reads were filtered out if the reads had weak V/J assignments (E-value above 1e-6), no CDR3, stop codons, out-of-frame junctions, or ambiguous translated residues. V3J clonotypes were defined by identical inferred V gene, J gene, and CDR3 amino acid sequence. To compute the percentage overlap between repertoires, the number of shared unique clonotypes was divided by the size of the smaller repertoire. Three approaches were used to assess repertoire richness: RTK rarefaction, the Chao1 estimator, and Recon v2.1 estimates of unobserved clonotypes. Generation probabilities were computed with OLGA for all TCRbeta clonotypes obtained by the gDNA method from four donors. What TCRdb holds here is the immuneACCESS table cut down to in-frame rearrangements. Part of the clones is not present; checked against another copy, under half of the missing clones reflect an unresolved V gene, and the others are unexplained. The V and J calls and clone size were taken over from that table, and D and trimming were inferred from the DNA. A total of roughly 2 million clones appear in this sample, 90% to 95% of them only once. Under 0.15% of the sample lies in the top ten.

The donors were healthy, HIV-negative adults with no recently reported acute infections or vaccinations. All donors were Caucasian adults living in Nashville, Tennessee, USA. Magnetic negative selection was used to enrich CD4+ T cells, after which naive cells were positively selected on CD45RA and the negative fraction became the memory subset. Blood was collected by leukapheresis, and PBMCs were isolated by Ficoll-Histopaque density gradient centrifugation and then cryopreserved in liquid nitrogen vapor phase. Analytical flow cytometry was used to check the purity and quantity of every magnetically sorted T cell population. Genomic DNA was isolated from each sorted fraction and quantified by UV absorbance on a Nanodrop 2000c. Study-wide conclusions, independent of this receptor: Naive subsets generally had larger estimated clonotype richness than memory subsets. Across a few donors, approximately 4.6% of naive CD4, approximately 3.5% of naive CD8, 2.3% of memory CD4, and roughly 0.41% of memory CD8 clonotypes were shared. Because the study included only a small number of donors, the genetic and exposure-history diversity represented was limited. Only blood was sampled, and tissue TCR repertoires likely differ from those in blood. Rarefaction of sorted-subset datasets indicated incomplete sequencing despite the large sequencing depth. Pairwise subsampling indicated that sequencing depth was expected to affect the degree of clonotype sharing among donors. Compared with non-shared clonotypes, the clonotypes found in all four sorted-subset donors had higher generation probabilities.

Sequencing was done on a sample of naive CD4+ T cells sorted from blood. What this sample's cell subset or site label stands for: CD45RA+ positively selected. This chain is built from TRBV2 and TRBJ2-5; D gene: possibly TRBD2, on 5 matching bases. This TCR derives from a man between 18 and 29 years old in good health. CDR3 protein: CASREDSFGETQYF. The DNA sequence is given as TGTGCCAGCAGGGAGGACTCTTTTGGGGAGACCCAGTACTTC.